The clone carrying this T cell receptor (beta chain) was observed a single time. The sample comes from a study of cytomegalovirus exposure and HLA in healthy donors. The PCR was carried out with 60 Vbeta primers and 13 Jbeta primers. The method was immunoSEQ multiplex PCR; TCRdb's version includes in-frame clones alone and lacks a portion of them. Counted here are 150,000 to 200,000 clones, more than 80% occurring once; the ten biggest clones make up under 5%. Germline values: CDR1 SGDLS, CDR2 YYNGEE. The V end was cut by 3 bases, the J end by 9 bases, with 19 bases between. The CDR3 consists of 15 residues.

The chain recombines TRBV9 with TRBJ1-5; the D gene is possibly TRBD1 (5 bases). The sample consisted of PBMCs. This TCR derives from a young man in good health and CMV-seronegative. The CDR3 loop is CASSEGTGRGGPQHF. For the CDR3, the DNA is TGTGCCAGCAGCGAAGGCACAGGCCGGGGGGGGCCCCAGCATTTT.